Listed below are T cell receptor beta chains from one sample, sequenced in a study of T cell repertoires in cytomegalovirus infection. These receptors have no known antigen. MiXCR, run by TCRdb on the reads, gives a single entry per CDR3 protein. The data show 95,000 to 120,000 distinct CDR3 sequences, with around 30% seen just once and 41% held by the top ten. Sequenced material: CD8+ T cells from cultured PBMCs, taken from culture after CMV antigen stimulation. Receptors were obtained from a human donor in good health (CMV status not recorded). Some clones in this sample may be carry-over from other donors' samples. Both conserved end residues are part of each CDR3. D genes are given only for firm matches. The listing skips clone size in some rows; elsewhere it reads once, few, many or a size class.

>TRBV27|few|NA|TRBJ2-7
TGTGCCAGCCGCCCTTTAGGGGACGGCCGGAACGAGCAGTACTTC
CASRPLGDGRNEQYF
>TRBV7-2|many|TRBD1|TRBJ1-4
TGTGCCAGCAGCTTTCAGGGGGCCGCTAATGAAAAACTGTTTTTT
CASSFQGAANEKLFF
>TRBV29-1|NA|NA|TRBJ2-5
TGCGGCGTTGGCCGGGGCCAAGAGACCCAGTACTTC
CGVGRGQETQYF
>TRBV12-3/TRBV12-4|NA|TRBD1|TRBJ1-2
TGTGCCAGCAGTTTGACAGGGGGCGCAGGGTCCGGCTACACCTTC
CASSLTGGAGSGYTF
>TRBV7-8|many|NA|TRBJ1-1
TGTGCCAGCAGCTTAGGGGTCAGAATGAACACTGAAGCTTTCTTT
CASSLGVRMNTEAFF
>TRBV5-1|few|NA|TRBJ2-1
TGCGCCAGCAGCTGGGGCAATGAGCAGTTCTTC
CASSWGNEQFF
>TRBV7-6|few|TRBD1|TRBJ1-4
TGTGCCAGCAGCACAGGGGAAGCAACTAATGAAAAACTGTTTTTT
CASSTGEATNEKLFF
>TRBV14|NA|TRBD2|TRBJ2-3
TGTGCCAGCAGCCAAGGGACTAGCGGGGTAGGAGATACGCAGTATTTT
CASSQGTSGVGDTQYF
>TRBV19|few|TRBD1|TRBJ2-7
TGTGCCAGTAGTACCGGGACAGGGTCCTACGAGCAGTACTTC
CASSTGTGSYEQYF
>TRBV7-2|many|TRBD2|TRBJ2-7
TGTGCCAGCAGCTTAGGGCTAGCGGGGGCGACCTACGAGCAGTACTTC
CASSLGLAGATYEQYF
>TRBV6-5|NA|NA|TRBJ2-5
TGTGCCAGCAGTTACGCGCAGGGGGAGACCCAGTACTTC
CASSYAQGETQYF
>TRBV23-1|few|NA|TRBJ2-7
TGCGCCAGCAGTCAATCGCCAGGGTCGGACGAGCAGTACTTC
CASSQSPGSDEQYF
>TRBV28|NA|NA|TRBJ2-2
TGTGCCAGCAGTCAAAGGTTCCCCGGCACCGGGGAGCTGTTTTTT
CASSQRFPGTGELFF
>TRBV19|NA|NA|TRBJ2-5
TGTGCCAGTAGTCCACGGGGGGCATACGAGACCCAGTACTTC
CASSPRGAYETQYF
>TRBV3-1|NA|NA|TRBJ2-3
TGTGCCAGCAGCCAAGCGGCCGGAGATACGCAGTATTTT
CASSQAAGDTQYF
>TRBV2|NA|TRBD1|TRBJ2-2
TGTGCCAGCAGCCGGGACAGGGGAGGATTTGCGAACACCGGGGAGCTGTTTTTT
CASSRDRGGFANTGELFF
>TRBV7-2|few|NA|TRBJ1-2
TGTGCCAGCAGCTTAGCGCGAGAACTCGGCCGCTATGGCTACACCTTC
CASSLARELGRYGYTF
>TRBV27|many|NA|TRBJ1-5
TGTGCCAGCAGTTTATTCGGGAGCGACAATCAGCCCCAGCATTTT
CASSLFGSDNQPQHF
>TRBV3-1|many|NA|TRBJ1-2
TGTGCCAGCAGCCAAGATGGGGGCACAGGAGCGGCTAACTATGGCTACACCTTC
CASSQDGGTGAANYGYTF
>TRBV19|NA|NA|TRBJ2-1
TGTGCCAGTAGTATTCGGAGTAGCGGAGACCACAATGAGCAGTTCTTC
CASSIRSSGDHNEQFF
>TRBV19|NA|TRBD1|TRBJ1-2
TGTGCCAGTAGTCTCGGACAGGGGCCTGTGGCTAACTATGGCTACACCTTC
CASSLGQGPVANYGYTF
>TRBV6-6|NA|NA|TRBJ2-7
TGTGCCAGCAGAGGCATAGGCGAGCAGTACTTC
CASRGIGEQYF
>TRBV12-3/TRBV12-4|NA|NA|TRBJ2-7
TGTGCCAGCAGGGGCGGTTCATACGAGCAGTACTTC
CASRGGSYEQYF
>TRBV27|few|TRBD2|TRBJ2-3
TGTGCCAGCAGTTTACTTAGGGCGGGGGGTCTCACTAGCACAGATACGCAGTATTTT
CASSLLRAGGLTSTDTQYF
>TRBV6-6|many|NA|TRBJ2-3
TGTGCCAGCAGTCCCCTTCAGACAGATACGCAGTATTTT
CASSPLQTDTQYF
>TRBV6-1|few|TRBD1|TRBJ2-7
TGTGCCAGCAGTGAAATAGGATCGGGACAGGGGGGAAACTTC
CASSEIGSGQGGNF
>TRBV7-6|many|NA|TRBJ2-3
TGTGCCAGCAGCTTATGGGGTCAAGATACGCAGTATTTT
CASSLWGQDTQYF
>TRBV20-1|few|TRBD1|TRBJ1-5
TGCAGTATCCGGGACAGGGGATTTGGCAATCAGCCCCAGCATTTT
CSIRDRGFGNQPQHF
>TRBV27|NA|NA|TRBJ1-4
TGTGCCAGCAGTCTCGAACGGGAGGAAAAACTGTTTTTT
CASSLEREEKLFF
>TRBV7-8|NA|TRBD1|TRBJ2-7
TGTGCCAGCAGCTCCGCCGGGACAGCAAGCTTCTACGAGCAGTACTTC
CASSSAGTASFYEQYF
>TRBV3-1|once|NA|TRBJ2-5
TGTGCCAGCAGCCAAGGGTACTCCCAAGAGACCCAGTACTTC
CASSQGYSQETQYF
>TRBV7-2|NA|NA|TRBJ1-5
TGTGCCAGCAGTCTTACAGGATACAATCAGCCCCAGCATTTT
CASSLTGYNQPQHF
>TRBV7-9|NA|TRBD1|TRBJ2-5
TGTGCCAGCAGCTTAGGGACAGGGGTCCTAATAATTCAAGAGACCCAGTACTTC
CASSLGTGVLIIQETQYF
>TRBV6-5|NA|TRBD1|TRBJ1-2
TGTGCCAGCAGAGGACGTGATCCGGGACAGATAGCTAACTATGGCTACACCTTC
CASRGRDPGQIANYGYTF
>TRBV4-3|NA|TRBD2|TRBJ2-5
TGCGCCAGCAGCCAAGATAGACTAGCGGGGACCCAAGAGACCCAGTACTTC
CASSQDRLAGTQETQYF
>TRBV4-1|NA|TRBD2|TRBJ2-3
TGCGCCAGCAGCCAGGCAGCGGGGGGCCGCACAGATACGCAGTATTTT
CASSQAAGGRTDTQYF